The 19 T cell receptor beta chains below all came from one sample that was sequenced in a study of blood T cells in healthy people across ages. Through a sample-barcoded 5' primer and a J-beta primer mix, a second PCR was run for about 6 to 11 cycles. TCRdb analysed the 5' RACE reads with MiXCR anew, one entry per CDR3 protein. The repertoire includes 1.5 million to 2 million distinct CDR3 sequences, under 30% of them detected once, and 7% to 9% sits in the top ten. Source material: blood. Source of these receptors: a woman aged 30 to 39 in good health.

In regard to this clonotype: A much larger clone differs from this one at a single base, so this may be a read error. The chain is built from TRBV7-6 and TRBJ2-1; D is possibly TRBD2 (6 bases). The last part of the DNA fits TRBJ2-7 better; the J call may be wrong. In germline, CDR1 is SGHVS, CDR2 FNYEAQ. There are 16 residues in the CDR3. The CDR3 DNA is TGTGCCAGCAGCTTAGGGTCGGGAGTTGGAGACAATGAGCAGTACTTC. This translates into CASSLGSGVGDNEQYF.

On this clonotype: With a much larger clone just one base away, this may be a read error. The chain recombines TRBV29-1 with TRBJ2-5, with D perhaps matching TRBD2 (7 bases). CDR3 length: 13 residues. CDR1 SQVTM and CDR2 ANQGSEA come from the germline V gene. The CDR3 protein is CSGGGPGPETQHF. CDR3 bases: TGCAGCGGGGGGGGCCCGGGGCCAGAGACCCAGCACTTC.

This clonotype was seen a handful of times. The V gene is TRBV7-2, the J gene TRBJ2-2; 8 nucleotides line up with TRBD2. J was trimmed by 3 bases and V by 5 bases; bases with no gene match: 8. Per the germline V gene, CDR1 is SGHTA and CDR2 is FQGNSA. The CDR3 totals 16 residues. DNA for the CDR3: TGTGCCAGCAGCCGAATGACTAGCGCGTACACCGGGGAGCTGTTTTTT. Translation: CASSRMTSAYTGELFF. Supplemented by reference TRBV7-2 and TRBJ2-2, the full variable domain reads GAGVSQSPSNKVTEKGKDVELRCDPISGHTALYWYRQSLGQGLEFLIYFQGNSAPDKSGLPSDRFSAERTGGSVSTLTIQRTQQEDSAVYLCASSRMTSAYTGELFFGEGSRLTVL.

The chain recombines TRBV30 with TRBJ2-7; D tentatively fits TRBD1 or TRBD2 (5 bases each). Germline V gives CDR1 GTSNPN, CDR2 SVGIG (reference sequence). The CDR3 is made up of 14 amino acids. V was clipped by 0 bases and J by 6 bases, with 15 bases between them. CDR3 residues: CAWSVPGTFLEQYF. The DNA for the CDR3 is TGTGCCTGGAGTGTACCGGGGACCTTCCTCGAGCAGTACTTC.

The rearrangement joins TRBV28 to TRBJ2-7, with 11 bases identical to TRBD2. V dropped 2 bases and J dropped 1; count of bases not matched to a gene: 16. Germline CDR1 is MDHEN and CDR2 is SYDVKM. The CDR3 consists of 20 residues. As DNA, the CDR3 is TGTGCCAGCAGTTTAGAAGGGACAGGGATACTAGCGGGGGATTCCTACGAGCAGTACTTC. This translates into CASSLEGTGILAGDSYEQYF. The full variable domain, in which reference TRBV28 and TRBJ2-7 provide the parts outside the CDR3, is DVKVTQSSRYLVKRTGEKVFLECVQDMDHENMFWYRQDPGLGLRLIYFSYDVKMKEKGDIPEGYSVSREKKERFSLILESASTNQTSMYLCASSLEGTGILAGDSYEQYFGPGTRLTVT.

V gene TRBV4-1 combines with J gene TRBJ2-1; 8 bases fit TRBD2. From germline, CDR1 is MGHRA and CDR2 YSYEKL. This CDR3 is 16 amino acids long. The J segment lost 8 bases and the V segment lost 0 bases, leaving 9 bases of the junction unmatched. The CDR3 region has the DNA TGCGCCAGCAGCCAAGAATCGGGGGGGCGATGGGATGAGCAGTTCTTC. The encoded protein is CASSQESGGRWDEQFF.

This chain links TRBV5-1 with TRBJ2-7; 13 bases agree with TRBD2. V lost 4 bases and J lost 0; bases outside the gene matches: 10. The CDR3 covers 18 residues. Germline V gives CDR1 SGHRS, CDR2 YFSETQ. The CDR3 region is CASSDRTSGSDSSYEQYF. The CDR3 DNA follows: TGCGCCAGCAGCGACCGGACTAGCGGGAGCGATAGCTCCTACGAGCAGTACTTC.

The chain couples TRBV7-2 to TRBJ2-5; possibly TRBD2 for D (7 bases). The CDR3 is 15 amino acids. V was pared by 5 bases and J by 4 bases, with 17 bases between. Per the germline V gene, CDR1 is SGHTA and CDR2 is FQGNSA. For the CDR3, the DNA is TGTGCCAGCAGCCCTTCCCGCGGGGGCGCAGAGACCCAGTACTTC. Translation gives CASSPSRGGAETQYF.

The table lists this clonotype with a few counts. The genes are TRBV30 and TRBJ2-7, with D unclear. The CDR3 is 14 residues long. V lost 0 bases to trimming and J lost 6 bases, with 15 bases between them. From germline, CDR1 is GTSNPN and CDR2 SVGIG (reference sequence). CDR3 nucleotide sequence: TGTGCCTGGAGTGTATCGGGTTCGGCCCTCGAGCAGTACTTC. Translated, it gives CAWSVSGSALEQYF.

This chain connects TRBV20-1 to TRBJ2-7, with a possible D match to TRBD2 (6 bases). CDR1 is DFQATT, CDR2 SNEGSKA, per germline (reference sequence). The CDR3 has 14 amino acids. V was shortened by 7 bases and J by 1 base, with 17 bases between the two germline ends. The CDR3: CSVTSSAPSYEQYF. The CDR3 bases are TGCAGTGTTACATCTAGCGCGCCATCCTACGAGCAGTACTTC.

There are many counts of this clonotype. J is TRBJ2-5 and V is TRBV7-6; D perhaps matches TRBD1 (6 bases). V lost 5 bases and J 1 base, leaving 11 bases between the germline ends. The length of the CDR3 is 14 residues. The germline CDR1 and CDR2 sequences are SGHVS and FNYEAQ. CDR3: CASSETGLQETQYF. The CDR3 region has the DNA TGTGCCAGCAGCGAAACAGGGCTCCAAGAGACCCAGTACTTC.

This clonotype was recorded a few times. The rearrangement uses TRBV3-1 and TRBJ2-7; perhaps TRBD2 as D (6 bases). Per germline, CDR1 LGHDT and CDR2 YNNKEL (reference sequence). Deletions cut 2 bases from V and 1 base from J, with 9 bases between. There are 14 residues in the CDR3. This CDR3 is CASSQMTSSYEQYF. The CDR3 DNA reads TGTGCCAGCAGCCAAATGACTAGTTCCTACGAGCAGTACTTC.

This CDR3 reads CSARLQFKNAEAFF. CDR3 DNA: TGCAGTGCTAGACTACAGTTTAAAAACGCTGAAGCTTTCTTT. This rearrangement joins TRBV20-1 to TRBJ1-1; no reliable D call. Germline V lookup: CDR1 DFQATT, CDR2 SNEGSKA (reference sequence). CDR3 size: 14 residues. V lost 2 bases, J lost 6 bases, and 16 bases lay in between.

There are a few counts of this clonotype. The V gene is TRBV11-2, the J gene TRBJ2-2, with D maybe TRBD2 (5 bases). This CDR3 has 15 residues. CDR1 and CDR2 (germline): SGHAT, FQNNGV. Trimming stripped 0 bases from V and 4 bases from J, with 9 bases between. The CDR3 nucleotides read TGTGCCAGCAGCTTAGAACTAGTAGGCACCGGGGAGCTGTTTTTT. Translated: CASSLELVGTGELFF.

Many counts were recorded for this clonotype. This chain links TRBV20-1 with TRBJ2-4; D call uncertain. CDR1 is DFQATT, CDR2 SNEGSKA, per germline (reference sequence). The CDR3 is made up of 13 amino acids. Between the trimmed V and J ends, which lost 2 bases and 4 bases, there was a span of 9 bases. The CDR3 coding sequence is TGCAGTGCTAGATATGGGCCAAAAAACATTCAGTACTTC. Translation: CSARYGPKNIQYF.

This clonotype has a count of ten or more. The rearrangement links TRBV7-2 to TRBJ2-7, with TRBD2 identical over 8 bases. Losses at the gene ends were 4 bases for V and 4 bases for J; bases not matched to a gene: 9. CDR3 length equals 15 residues. CDR1 is SGHTA, CDR2 FQGNSA, per germline. The CDR3 coding sequence is TGTGCCAGCAGCTCTTCCGGGACTAGTAAATACGAGCAGTACTTC. It yields the protein CASSSSGTSKYEQYF.

On this clonotype itself: Germline is not matched at one junction end, which may reflect a read error. This chain joins TRBV15 and TRBJ1-2; D call uncertain. The CDR3 has 16 residues. Germline V gene data show CDR1 as LNHNV and CDR2 as YYDKDF (reference sequence). The CDR3 DNA is TGTGCCACCAGCAGAGCCTTGGACGAAGCGAACTATGACTACACCTTC. Translated: CATSRALDEANYDYTF.

The chain employs TRBV20-1 and TRBJ2-7; D call uncertain. The DNA end is more similar to TRBJ2-5, so the J call may be wrong. Germline CDR1 is DFQATT and CDR2 is SNEGSKA (reference sequence). CDR3 length equals 16 residues. The CDR3 nucleotides read TGCAGTGCTAGGGGATTAGGGCAGGCACAAGAAGAGACCCAGTACTTC. It specifies CSARGLGQAQEETQYF.

This clonotype was found a few times. This sequence joins TRBV28 and TRBJ1-3; maybe TRBD1 (5 bases). Per germline, CDR1 MDHEN and CDR2 SYDVKM. Trimming removed 5 bases at V and 4 bases at J, with 15 bases between. The CDR3 contains 15 residues. In nucleotides, the CDR3 is TGTGCCAGCAGTCTCCGGGGGAGGGACGGAAACACCATATATTTT. It is translated as CASSLRGRDGNTIYF.